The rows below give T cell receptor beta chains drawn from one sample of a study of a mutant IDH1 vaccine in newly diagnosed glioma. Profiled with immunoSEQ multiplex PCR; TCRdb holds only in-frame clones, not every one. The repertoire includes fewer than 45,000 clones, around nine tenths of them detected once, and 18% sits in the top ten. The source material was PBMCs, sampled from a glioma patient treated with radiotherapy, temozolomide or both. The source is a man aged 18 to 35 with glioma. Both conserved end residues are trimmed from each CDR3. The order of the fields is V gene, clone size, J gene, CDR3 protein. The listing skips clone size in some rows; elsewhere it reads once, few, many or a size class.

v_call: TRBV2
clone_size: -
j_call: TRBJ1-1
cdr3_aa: ASRRGGTEAF

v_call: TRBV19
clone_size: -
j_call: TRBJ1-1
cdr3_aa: ASSQTLNTEAF

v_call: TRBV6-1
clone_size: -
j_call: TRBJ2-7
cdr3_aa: ASSERPDSYEQY

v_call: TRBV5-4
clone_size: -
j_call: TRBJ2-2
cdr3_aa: ASSLNGGEGELF

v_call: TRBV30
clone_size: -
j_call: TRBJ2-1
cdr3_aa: AWGTGTSGTHEQF

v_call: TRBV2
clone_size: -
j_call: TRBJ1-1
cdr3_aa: ASRVSITEAF

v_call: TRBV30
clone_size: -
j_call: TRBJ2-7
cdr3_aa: AWSQPGLAGRSLSFYEQY

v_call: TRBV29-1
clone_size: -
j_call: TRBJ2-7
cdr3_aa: SALGQVPEQY

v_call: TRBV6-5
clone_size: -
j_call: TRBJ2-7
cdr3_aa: ASSRLDGEQY

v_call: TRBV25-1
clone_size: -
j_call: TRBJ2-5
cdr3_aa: ASSVEGGPGETQY

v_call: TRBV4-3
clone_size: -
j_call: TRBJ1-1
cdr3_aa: ASSPGAKNTEAF

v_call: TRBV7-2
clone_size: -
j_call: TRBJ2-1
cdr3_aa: ASSLDSGQGGRF

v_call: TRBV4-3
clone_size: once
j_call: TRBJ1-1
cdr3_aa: ASTRGRGNEAF

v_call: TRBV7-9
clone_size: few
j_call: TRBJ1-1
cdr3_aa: ASSSRQGGTEAF

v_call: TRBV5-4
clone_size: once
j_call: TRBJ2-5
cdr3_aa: ASSPDVKETQY

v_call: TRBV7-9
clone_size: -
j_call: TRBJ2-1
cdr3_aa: ASSLDGDEQF

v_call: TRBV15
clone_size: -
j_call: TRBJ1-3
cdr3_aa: ATSTRGSGNTIY

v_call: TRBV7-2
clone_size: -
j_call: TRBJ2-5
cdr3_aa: ASSLATTRATQETQY

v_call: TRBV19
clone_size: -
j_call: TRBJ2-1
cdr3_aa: ASSTHSNEQF

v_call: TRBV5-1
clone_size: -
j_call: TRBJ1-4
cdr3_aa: ASSFGRAEKLF

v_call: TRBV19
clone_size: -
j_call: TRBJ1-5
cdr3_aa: ASSTQTGANQPQH

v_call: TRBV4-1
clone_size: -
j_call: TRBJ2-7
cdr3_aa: ASSQAEVEYEQY

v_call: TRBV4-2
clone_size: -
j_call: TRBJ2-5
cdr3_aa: ASSRLAGEQETQY

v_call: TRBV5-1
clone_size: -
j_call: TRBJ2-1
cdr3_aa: ASSLEGLDEQF

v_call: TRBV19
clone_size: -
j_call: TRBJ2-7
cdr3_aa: ATSPGTGGPFSAEQY

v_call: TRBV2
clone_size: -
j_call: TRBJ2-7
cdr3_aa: ASDFHGGAYEQY

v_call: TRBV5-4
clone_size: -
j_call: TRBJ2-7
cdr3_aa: ASSPGQGFYEQY

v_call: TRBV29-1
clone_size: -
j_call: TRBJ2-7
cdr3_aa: SVDTGSGEQY

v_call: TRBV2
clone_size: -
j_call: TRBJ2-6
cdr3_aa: ASSYNRASGANVLT

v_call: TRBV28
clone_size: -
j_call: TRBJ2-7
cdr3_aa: ASSPQFYEQY

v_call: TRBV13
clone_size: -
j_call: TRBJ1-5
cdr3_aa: ASSLNGNQPQH

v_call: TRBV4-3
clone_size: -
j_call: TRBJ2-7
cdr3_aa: ASSQDLLAGGEQY

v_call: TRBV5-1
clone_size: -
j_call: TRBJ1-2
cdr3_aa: ASSLEQGGGYT